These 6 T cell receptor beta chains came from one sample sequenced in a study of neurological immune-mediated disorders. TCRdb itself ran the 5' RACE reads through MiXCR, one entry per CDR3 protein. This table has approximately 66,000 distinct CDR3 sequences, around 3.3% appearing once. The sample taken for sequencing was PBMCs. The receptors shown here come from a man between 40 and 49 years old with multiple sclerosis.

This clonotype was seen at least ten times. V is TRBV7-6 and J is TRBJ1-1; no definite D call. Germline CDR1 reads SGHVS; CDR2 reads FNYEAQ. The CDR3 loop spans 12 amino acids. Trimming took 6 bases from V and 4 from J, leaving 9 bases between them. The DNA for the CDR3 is TGTGCCAGCAGTTCCGGTTTCACTGAAGCTTTCTTT. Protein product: CASSSGFTEAFF.

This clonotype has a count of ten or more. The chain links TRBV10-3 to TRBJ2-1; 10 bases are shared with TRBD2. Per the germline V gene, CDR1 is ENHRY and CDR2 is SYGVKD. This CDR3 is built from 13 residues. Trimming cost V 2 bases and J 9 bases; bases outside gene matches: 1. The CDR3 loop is CAISESGGGEQFF. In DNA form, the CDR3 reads TGTGCCATCAGTGAGAGCGGGGGGGGTGAGCAGTTCTTC.

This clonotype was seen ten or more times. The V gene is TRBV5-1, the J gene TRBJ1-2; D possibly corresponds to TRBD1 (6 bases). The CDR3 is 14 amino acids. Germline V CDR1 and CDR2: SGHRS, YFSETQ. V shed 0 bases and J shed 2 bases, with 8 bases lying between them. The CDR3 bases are TGCGCCAGCAGCTTGGGACAGGAGAACTATGGCTACACCTTC. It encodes CASSLGQENYGYTF.

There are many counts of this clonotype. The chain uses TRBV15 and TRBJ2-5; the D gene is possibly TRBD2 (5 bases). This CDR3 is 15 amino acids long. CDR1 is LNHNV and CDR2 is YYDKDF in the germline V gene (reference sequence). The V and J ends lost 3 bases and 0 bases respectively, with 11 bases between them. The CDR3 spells CATSSNTGNQETQYF. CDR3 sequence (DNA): TGTGCCACCAGCAGCAACACCGGGAACCAAGAGACCCAGTACTTC.

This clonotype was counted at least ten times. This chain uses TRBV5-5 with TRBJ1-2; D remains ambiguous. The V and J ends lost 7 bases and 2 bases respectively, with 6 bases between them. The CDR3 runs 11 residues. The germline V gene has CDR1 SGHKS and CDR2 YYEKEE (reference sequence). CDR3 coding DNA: TGTGCCAGCCGCTCAAACTATGGCTACACCTTC. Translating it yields CASRSNYGYTF.

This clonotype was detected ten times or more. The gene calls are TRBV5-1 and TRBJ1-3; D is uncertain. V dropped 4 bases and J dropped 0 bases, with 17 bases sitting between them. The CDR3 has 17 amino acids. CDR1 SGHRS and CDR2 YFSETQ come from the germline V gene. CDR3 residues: CASSDVSRLGSGNTIYF. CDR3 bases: TGCGCCAGCAGCGATGTTTCAAGATTAGGCTCTGGAAACACCATATATTTT.